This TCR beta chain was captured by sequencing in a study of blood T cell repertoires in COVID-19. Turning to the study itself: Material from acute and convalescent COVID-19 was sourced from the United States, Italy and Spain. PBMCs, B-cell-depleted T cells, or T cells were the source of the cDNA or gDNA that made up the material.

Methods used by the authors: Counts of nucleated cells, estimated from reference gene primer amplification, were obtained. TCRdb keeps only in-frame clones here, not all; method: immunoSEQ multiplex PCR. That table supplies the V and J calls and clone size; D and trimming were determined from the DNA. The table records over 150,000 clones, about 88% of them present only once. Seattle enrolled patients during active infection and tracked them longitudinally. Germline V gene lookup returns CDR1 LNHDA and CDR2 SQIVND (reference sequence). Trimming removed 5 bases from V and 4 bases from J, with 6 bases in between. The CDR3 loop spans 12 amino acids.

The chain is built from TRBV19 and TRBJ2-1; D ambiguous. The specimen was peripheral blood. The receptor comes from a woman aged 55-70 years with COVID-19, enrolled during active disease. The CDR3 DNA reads TGTGCCAGTAGTCCAACTTACAATGAGCAGTTCTTC. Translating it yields CASSPTYNEQFF.